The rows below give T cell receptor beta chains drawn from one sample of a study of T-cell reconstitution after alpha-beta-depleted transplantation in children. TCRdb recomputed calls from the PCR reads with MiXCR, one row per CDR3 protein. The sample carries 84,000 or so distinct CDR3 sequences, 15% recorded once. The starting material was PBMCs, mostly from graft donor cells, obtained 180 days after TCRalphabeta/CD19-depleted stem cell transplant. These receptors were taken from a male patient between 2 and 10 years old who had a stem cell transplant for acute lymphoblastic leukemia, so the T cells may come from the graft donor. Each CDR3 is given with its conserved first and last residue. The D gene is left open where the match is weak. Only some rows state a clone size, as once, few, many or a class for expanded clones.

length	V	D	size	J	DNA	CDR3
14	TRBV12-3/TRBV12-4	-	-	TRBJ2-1	TGTGCCAGCAGTTTCGGGACAAAATACAATGAGCAGTTCTTC	CASSFGTKYNEQFF
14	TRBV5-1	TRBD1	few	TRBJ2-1	TGCGCCAGCAGCACCGGACAGGGGGAGGGGGAGCAGTTCTTC	CASSTGQGEGEQFF
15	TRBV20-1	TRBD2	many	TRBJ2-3	TGCAGTGCCCCGGACCTAGCGGGGGGGACAGATACGCAGTATTTT	CSAPDLAGGTDTQYF
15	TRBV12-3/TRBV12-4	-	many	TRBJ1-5	TGTGCCAGCAGTTTAAACGGACAGCTCGACCAGCCCCAGCATTTT	CASSLNGQLDQPQHF
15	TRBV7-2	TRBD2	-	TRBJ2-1	TGTGCCAGCAGCCCTCGGACTAGCGGTTACAATGAGCAGTTCTTC	CASSPRTSGYNEQFF
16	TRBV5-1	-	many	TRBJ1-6	TGCGCCAGCAGCTTGGAGACAGTAAATGATAATTCACCCCTCCACTTT	CASSLETVNDNSPLHF
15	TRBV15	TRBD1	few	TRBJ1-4	TGTGCCACCAGCAAGAACAGGGGCCGCGATGAAAAACTGTTTTTT	CATSKNRGRDEKLFF
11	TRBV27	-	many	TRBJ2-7	TGTGCCAGCACCTCAGGCTACGAGCAGTACTTC	CASTSGYEQYF
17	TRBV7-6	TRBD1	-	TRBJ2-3	TGTGGCAGCAGCTTAAGTGTCGGACAGGGGGCCGCAGATACGCAGTATTTT	CGSSLSVGQGAADTQYF
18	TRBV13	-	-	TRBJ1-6	TGTGCCAGCAGCTTAGTTCCGACAGGCGGCAGCTATAATTCACCCCTCCACTTT	CASSLVPTGGSYNSPLHF
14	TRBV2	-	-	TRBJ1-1	TGTGCCAGCAGTGTACAGGGCGTGAACACTGAAGCTTTCTTT	CASSVQGVNTEAFF
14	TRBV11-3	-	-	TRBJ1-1	TGTGCCAGCAGCTTACAGGGGAAAAACACTGAAGCTTTCTTT	CASSLQGKNTEAFF
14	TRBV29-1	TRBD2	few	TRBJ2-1	TGCAGCGTTGGAGGTGCGGGGGCCTACAATGAGCAGTTCTTC	CSVGGAGAYNEQFF
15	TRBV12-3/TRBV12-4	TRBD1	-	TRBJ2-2	TGTGCCAGCACCATGACAGGGGTGGGCACCGGGGAGCTGTTTTTT	CASTMTGVGTGELFF
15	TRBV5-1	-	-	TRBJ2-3	TGCGCCAGCAGCTTGGGACAGTCGCTCCTAGATACGCAGTATTTT	CASSLGQSLLDTQYF
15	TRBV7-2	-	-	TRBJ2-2	TGTGCCAGCAGCCCACCGCTGCGGGCCACCGGGGAGCTGTTTTTT	CASSPPLRATGELFF
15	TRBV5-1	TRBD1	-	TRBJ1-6	TGCGCCAGCAGCGCGTCCGGGACAGATAATTCACCCCTCCACTTT	CASSASGTDNSPLHF
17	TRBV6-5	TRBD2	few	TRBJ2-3	TGTGCCAGCAGTTATACTAGCGGGAGGGCCGTGGCAGATACGCAGTATTTT	CASSYTSGRAVADTQYF
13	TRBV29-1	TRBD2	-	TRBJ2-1	TGCAGCCTGCGGGAGCGGAATTACAATGAGCAGTTCTTC	CSLRERNYNEQFF
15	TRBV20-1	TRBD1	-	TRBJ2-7	TGCAGTGCTAGAGATCCGGGGACAGGGACCTACGAGCAGTACTTC	CSARDPGTGTYEQYF
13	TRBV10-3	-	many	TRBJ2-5	TGTGCCATCAAAGGGAGGCAGCAAGAGACCCAGTACTTC	CAIKGRQQETQYF
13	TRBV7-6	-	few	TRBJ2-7	TGTGCCAGCAGCCCTCGACATGGAAACGAGCAGTACTTC	CASSPRHGNEQYF
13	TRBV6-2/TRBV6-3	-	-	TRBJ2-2	TGTGCCACCTCGGACGGGAACACCGGGGAGCTGTTTTTT	CATSDGNTGELFF
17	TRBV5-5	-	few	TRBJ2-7	TGTGCCAGCAGCTTGTTTTCCGGGGGGCTATCTAAGTACGAGCAGTACTTC	CASSLFSGGLSKYEQYF
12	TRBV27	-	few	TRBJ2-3	TGTGCCACCCTGGGGGGCGCAGATACGCAGTATTTT	CATLGGADTQYF